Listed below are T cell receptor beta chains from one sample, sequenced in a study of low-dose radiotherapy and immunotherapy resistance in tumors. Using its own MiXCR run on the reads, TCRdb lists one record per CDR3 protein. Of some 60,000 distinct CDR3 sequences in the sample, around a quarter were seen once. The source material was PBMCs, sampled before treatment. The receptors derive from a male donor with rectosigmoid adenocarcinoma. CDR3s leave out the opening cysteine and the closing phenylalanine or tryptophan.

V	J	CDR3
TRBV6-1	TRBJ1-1	ASPTDANTEAF
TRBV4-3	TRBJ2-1	ASSQGLAGAYNEQF
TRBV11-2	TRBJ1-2	ASNGYGVSGTYGYT
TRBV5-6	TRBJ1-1	ASSLVGGGGTEAF
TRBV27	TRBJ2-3	ASTRSITDTQY
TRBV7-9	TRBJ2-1	ASSSVGTVYNEQF
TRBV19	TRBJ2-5	ASSIASGKGETQY
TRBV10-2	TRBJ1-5	ASQGENQPQH
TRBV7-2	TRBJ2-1	ASTGTSIHNEQF
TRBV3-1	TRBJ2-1	ASSQGRDGQF
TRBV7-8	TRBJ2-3	ASSGGAGGTDTQY